The 17 T cell receptor beta chains below come from one sample, sequenced in a study of T cells after yellow fever vaccination. TCRdb itself ran the 5' RACE reads through MiXCR, one entry per CDR3 protein. Of 300,000 to 400,000 distinct CDR3 sequences in the sample, roughly 4% were seen once. The sample in question was PBMCs, obtained 5 days after the yellow fever booster vaccination. The receptors here all came from a man younger than 35 who received the YFV17D yellow fever vaccine.

Relative to its sample, this clonotype is hyperexpanded (1% or more). This CDR3 is CASSFWTPYEQYF. The CDR3 DNA is TGTGCCAGCAGTTTTTGGACACCCTACGAGCAGTACTTC. The chain has TRBV12-3 or TRBV12-4 and TRBJ2-7; TRBD1 might be the D (5 bases). CDR3 length equals 13 residues. Trimming left V 3 bases short and J 2 bases short, with 8 bases between.

This clonotype was seen only a few times. The genes are TRBV9 and TRBJ1-2, with D possibly TRBD1 on 5 matching bases. Trimming removed 4 bases from V and 13 bases from J, with 17 bases in between. This CDR3 contains 12 residues. CDR1 is SGDLS, CDR2 YYNGEE, per germline. Written as DNA, the CDR3 is TGTGCCAGCAGCCCCGGGGGGACTCCCTCCACCTTC. Translated: CASSPGGTPSTF.

Only a few counts were recorded for this clonotype. The rearrangement links TRBV11-2 to TRBJ2-5; TRBD2 matches at 7 bases. This CDR3 region has 16 residues. Germline assignment: CDR1 SGHAT and CDR2 FQNNGV. J lost 5 bases, V lost 4 bases, and 13 bases had no gene match. This chain's CDR3 is CASSSGVGAGTETQYF. The CDR3, as DNA: TGTGCCAGCAGCTCTGGTGTCGGAGCGGGGACGGAGACCCAGTACTTC.

V gene TRBV29-1 combines with J gene TRBJ2-2; 9 bases agree with TRBD2. Germline V gene data show CDR1 as SQVTM and CDR2 as ANQGSEA. V lost 6 bases and J lost 3; bases outside the gene matches: 2. CDR3 size: 13 residues. The CDR3 nucleotides read TGCAGCGTCAGACTAGCGGACACCGGGGAGCTGTTTTTT. As protein: CSVRLADTGELFF.

Only a few counts were recorded for this clonotype. V and J are TRBV5-1 and TRBJ1-1; tentative D call: TRBD1 (6 bases). CDR3 length: 15 amino acids. Deletions cut 4 bases from V and 5 bases from J, with 18 bases between. The germline CDR1 and CDR2 sequences are SGHRS and YFSETQ. In DNA form, the CDR3 reads TGCGCCAGCAGCCCTCTCGGTCAGGGGTGGACTGAAGCTTTCTTT. Encoded protein: CASSPLGQGWTEAFF.

Only a few counts were recorded for this clonotype. The chain joins TRBV5-5 to TRBJ2-2, with D unclear. Looked up from germline, CDR1 is SGHKS and CDR2 is YYEKEE (reference sequence). This CDR3 has 15 residues. The V gene lost 4 bases and the J gene lost 6 bases, with 16 bases spanning the gap. CDR3 residues: CASSVPGLTPGELFF. In DNA, the CDR3 is TGTGCCAGCAGCGTGCCGGGCCTCACACCCGGGGAGCTGTTTTTT.

This clonotype appeared many times. V usage is TRBV7-8 and J usage is TRBJ2-5; D gene ambiguous. The CDR3 totals 14 residues. Germline V gene lookup returns CDR1 SGHVS and CDR2 FQNEAQ. Trimming took 4 bases from V and 0 from J, leaving 9 bases between them. The CDR3 reads CASSSRWYQETQYF. The DNA of the CDR3 is TGTGCCAGCAGCTCCCGGTGGTACCAAGAGACCCAGTACTTC.

In this sample, this clonotype turned up a few times. V is TRBV6-2 or TRBV6-3 and J is TRBJ1-6; 7 bases are shared with TRBD1. V lost 5 bases and J lost 10; bases outside the gene matches: 11. In germline, CDR1 is MNHEY, CDR2 SVGEGT. The CDR3 length is 15 residues. CDR3 bases: TGTGCCAGCAGTACCACCCGACAGGGCCAATCACCCCTCCACTTT. Translation: CASSTTRQGQSPLHF.

This clonotype was found a few times. J is TRBJ2-1 and V is TRBV14; a possible D gene is TRBD2 (6 bases). Between the trimmed V and J ends, which lost 0 bases and 0 bases, there was a span of 12 bases. CDR3 length: 17 amino acids. Germline CDR1 and CDR2: SGHDN and FVKESK. The CDR3 DNA follows: TGTGCCAGCAGCCAAGATCAGGGACTGAGCTCCTACAATGAGCAGTTCTTC. This encodes CASSQDQGLSSYNEQFF.

In its sample, this clonotype was seen many times. The chain has TRBV5-1 and TRBJ1-2; D gene uncertain. The CDR3 has 16 amino acids. Germline CDR1 and CDR2: SGHRS and YFSETQ. Trimming shortened V by 3 bases and J by 3 bases, and 18 bases separated the two germline ends. CDR3 residues: CASSSLSRGFDYGYTF. In nucleotides, the CDR3 is TGCGCCAGCAGCTCACTATCCCGGGGATTTGACTATGGCTACACCTTC.

This clonotype has just a few counts. The genes are TRBV27 and TRBJ1-2; D call uncertain. Trimming removed 6 bases at V and 7 bases at J, with 27 bases between. CDR3 length: 17 amino acids. Germline loops: CDR1 MNHEY, CDR2 SMNVEV (reference sequence). The CDR3 region has the DNA TGTGCCAGCAGCCTCTTAACCCCCAGCTTAGGCGAGGGTGGCTACACCTTC. Protein: CASSLLTPSLGEGGYTF.

Many counts were recorded for this clonotype. The V call is TRBV12-3 or TRBV12-4, the J call TRBJ2-1, with D unclear. Trimming stripped 8 bases from V and 4 bases from J, with 12 bases between. The CDR3 spans 13 residues. CDR3 region: CASSSRRYNEQFF. CDR3 in DNA: TGTGCCAGCTCCTCACGGCGTTACAATGAGCAGTTCTTC.

The chain is built from TRBV5-1 and TRBJ2-2; D is unclear. This CDR3 has 14 amino acids. Trimming cost V 1 base and J 5 bases, with 9 bases left between them. Germline V gene lookup returns CDR1 SGHRS and CDR2 YFSETQ. In nucleotides, the CDR3 is TGCGCCAGCAGCTTGACCCGCCAGACCGGGGAGCTGTTTTTT. This encodes CASSLTRQTGELFF.

There are a few counts of this clonotype. The rearrangement uses TRBV20-1 and TRBJ1-1; 7 nucleotides align to TRBD1. CDR3 size: 13 residues. Germline V gene data show CDR1 as DFQATT and CDR2 as SNEGSKA (reference sequence). V shed 3 bases and J 4 bases; nucleotides not matched to a gene: 5. The chain's CDR3 is CSAREGAATEAFF. CDR3 sequence (DNA): TGCAGTGCTAGGGAGGGGGCGGCCACTGAAGCTTTCTTT.

The chain recombines TRBV4-3 with TRBJ1-1, with D possibly being TRBD1 (6 bases). The germline V and J ends were trimmed by 1 base and 1 base, with 10 bases remaining between them. This CDR3 is 15 amino acids long. Germline CDR1 and CDR2: LGHNA and YSLEER. The CDR3 sequence is CASSQGDRTNTEAFF. CDR3 bases: TGCGCCAGCAGCCAAGGAGACAGGACGAACACTGAAGCTTTCTTT.

The chain carries TRBV12-3 or TRBV12-4 and TRBJ1-2, with D maybe TRBD1 (5 bases). Trimming cost V 6 bases and J 4 bases, with 12 bases left between them. This CDR3 spans 13 amino acids. The CDR3 spells CASSFETAYGYTF. In nucleotides, the CDR3 is TGTGCCAGCAGCTTCGAGACAGCCTATGGCTACACCTTC.

In this sample, this clonotype turned up a few times. V is TRBV6-6 and J is TRBJ1-2; possibly TRBD1 for D (5 bases). Trimming took 11 bases from V and 4 from J, leaving 20 bases between them. The CDR3 extends over 14 amino acids. Germline V lookup: CDR1 MNHNY, CDR2 SVGAGI (reference sequence). The CDR3 spells CAGYGRQSTYGYTF. CDR3 bases: TGTGCCGGATACGGCAGACAGAGTACCTATGGCTACACCTTC.